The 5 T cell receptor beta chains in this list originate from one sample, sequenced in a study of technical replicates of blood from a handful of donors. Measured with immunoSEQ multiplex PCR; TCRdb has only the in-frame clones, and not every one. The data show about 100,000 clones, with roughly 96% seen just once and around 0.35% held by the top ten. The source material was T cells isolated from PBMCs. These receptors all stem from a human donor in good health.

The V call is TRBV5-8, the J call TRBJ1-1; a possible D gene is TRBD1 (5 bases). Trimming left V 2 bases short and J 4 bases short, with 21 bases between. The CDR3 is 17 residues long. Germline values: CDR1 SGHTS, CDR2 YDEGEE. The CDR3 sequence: CASSFNGGGGALTEAFF. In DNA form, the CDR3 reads TGTGCCAGCAGCTTCAACGGGGGGGGAGGAGCACTCACTGAAGCTTTCTTT.

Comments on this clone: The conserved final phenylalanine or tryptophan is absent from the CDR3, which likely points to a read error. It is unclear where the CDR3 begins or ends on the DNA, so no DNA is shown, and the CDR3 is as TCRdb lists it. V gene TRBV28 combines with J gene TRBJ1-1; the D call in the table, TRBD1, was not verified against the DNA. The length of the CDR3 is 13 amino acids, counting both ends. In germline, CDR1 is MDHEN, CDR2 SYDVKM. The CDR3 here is CASRSGTGSSCVV.

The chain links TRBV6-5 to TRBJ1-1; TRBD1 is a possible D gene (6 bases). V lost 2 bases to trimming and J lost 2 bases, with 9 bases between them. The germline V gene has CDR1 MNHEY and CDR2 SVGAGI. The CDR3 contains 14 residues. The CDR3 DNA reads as TGTGCCAGCAGTTACCGGGACACTAACACTGAAGCTTTCTTT. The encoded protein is CASSYRDTNTEAFF.

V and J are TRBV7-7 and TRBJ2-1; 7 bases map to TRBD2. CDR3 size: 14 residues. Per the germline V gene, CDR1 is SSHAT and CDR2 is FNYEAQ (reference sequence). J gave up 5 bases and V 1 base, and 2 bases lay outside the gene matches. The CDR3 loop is CASSLGLADNEQFF. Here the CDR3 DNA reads TGTGCCAGCAGCTTAGGGCTAGCGGACAATGAGCAGTTCTTC. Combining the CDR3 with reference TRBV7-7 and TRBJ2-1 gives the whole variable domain GAGVSQSPRYKVTKRGQDVTLRCDPISSHATLYWYQQALGQGPEFLTYFNYEAQPDKSGLPSDRFSAERPEGSISTLTIQRTEQRDSAMYRCASSLGLADNEQFFGPGTRLTVL.

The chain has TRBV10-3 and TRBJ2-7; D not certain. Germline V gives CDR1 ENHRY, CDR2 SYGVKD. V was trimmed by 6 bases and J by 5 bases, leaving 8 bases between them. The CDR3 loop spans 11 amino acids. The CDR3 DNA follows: TGTGCCATCAGCCGACTCAACGAGCAGTACTTC. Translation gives CAISRLNEQYF.